This TCR beta chain derives from a study of T-cell reconstitution after alpha-beta-depleted transplantation in children. Study-wide points: Hyperexpanded clones declined; after one year, newly produced T cells mostly supplied diversity.

CDR3 length: 16 residues. V was clipped by 2 bases and J by 2 bases; unmatched bases: 4. Germline values: CDR1 PRHDT, CDR2 FYEKMQ (reference sequence). This clonotype was seen many times. Its antigen is not known. The authors prepared the TCRbeta library with unique molecular identifiers. TCRdb processed the PCR reads anew with MiXCR; each CDR3 protein has one entry. The repertoire consists of a few hundred thousand distinct CDR3 sequences, with 6.5% to 9% occurring once and the leading ten covering 9.1%. The V and J genes are TRBV13 and TRBJ2-1; 9 bases agree with TRBD2. The input for sequencing was peripheral blood, taken 360 days after TCRalphabeta/CD19-depleted stem cell transplant. The sequence was collected from a female patient between 2 and 15 years old who had a stem cell transplant for Fanconi anemia, so the T cells may come from the graft donor. The CDR3 coding sequence is TGTGCCAGCAGCTTACTGATAGCGGGGGCCTACAATGAGCAGTTCTTC. Its translation is CASSLLIAGAYNEQFF.